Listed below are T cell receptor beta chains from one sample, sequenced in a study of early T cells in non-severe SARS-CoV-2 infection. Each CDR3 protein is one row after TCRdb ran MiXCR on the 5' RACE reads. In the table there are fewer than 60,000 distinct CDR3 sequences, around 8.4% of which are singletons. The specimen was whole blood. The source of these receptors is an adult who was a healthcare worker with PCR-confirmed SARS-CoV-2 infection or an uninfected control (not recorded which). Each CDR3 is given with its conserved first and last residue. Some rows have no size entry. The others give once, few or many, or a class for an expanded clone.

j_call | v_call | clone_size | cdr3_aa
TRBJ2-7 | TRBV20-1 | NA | CSARVGGGSEQYF
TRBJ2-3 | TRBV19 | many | CASSISFGTSTDTQYF
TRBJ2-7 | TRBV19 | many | CASSSPGSPSGQYF
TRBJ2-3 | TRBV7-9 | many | CAAALDTQYF
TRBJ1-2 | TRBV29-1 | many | CSAGGYTF
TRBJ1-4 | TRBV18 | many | CASSPRGGTAFEKLFF
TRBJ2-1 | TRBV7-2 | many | CASSLNQINNEQFF
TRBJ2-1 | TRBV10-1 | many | CASSATSVAEGYNEQFF
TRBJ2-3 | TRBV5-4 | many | CASSLYGADTQYF
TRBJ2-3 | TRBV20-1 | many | CSARDRGRDTQYF
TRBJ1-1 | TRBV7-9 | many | CASSLRSGPTEVFF
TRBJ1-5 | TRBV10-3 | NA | CAISESLGTQHF
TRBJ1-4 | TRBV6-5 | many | CASSFSPGGRNEKLFF
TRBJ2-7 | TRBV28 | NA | CASSLSGFYEQYF
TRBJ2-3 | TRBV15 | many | CATSRALATSTDTQYF
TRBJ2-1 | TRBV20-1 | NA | CSARQSFYNEQFF
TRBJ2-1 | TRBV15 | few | CATSRERLAGGLGNEQFF
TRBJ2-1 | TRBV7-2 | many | CASSAGLAGYEQFF
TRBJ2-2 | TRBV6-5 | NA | CASSGLTGELFF
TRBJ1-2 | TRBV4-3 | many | CASSQDEGGPTYGYTF
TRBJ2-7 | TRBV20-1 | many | CSARDSRAGGPYEQYF
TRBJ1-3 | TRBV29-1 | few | CSGADINSGNTIYF
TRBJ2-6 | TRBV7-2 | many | CASSPAEKTIGANVLTF
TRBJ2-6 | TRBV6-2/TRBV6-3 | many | CASSYAGGAGANVLTF